This TCR beta chain was captured by sequencing in a study of shared clonotypes between healthy human individuals. The protocol was immunoSEQ multiplex PCR, while the TCRdb copy is restricted to in-frame clones and leaves out a portion. The sample records about 2 million clones, 95% being singletons. Germline V lookup: CDR1 SGHAT, CDR2 FQNNGV. Unmatched junction bases numbered 4, after V lost 5 bases and J lost 2 bases. CDR3 length equals 16 residues. Sequenced input: naive CD4+ T cells sorted from blood. This sample's subset: CD45RA+ positively selected. The V and J genes are TRBV11-2 and TRBJ2-3, with TRBD2 matching 13 bases. The sequence derives from a man between 18 and 29 years old in good health. CDR3 coding DNA: TGTGCCAGCAGCCGCGGGACTAGCGGGGTCACAGATACGCAGTATTTT. It yields the protein CASSRGTSGVTDTQYF. The whole variable domain, filled in from reference TRBV11-2 and TRBJ2-3, reads EAGVAQSPRYKIIEKRQSVAFWCNPISGHATLYWYQQILGQGPKLLIQFQNNGVVDDSQLPKDRFSAERLKGVDSTLKIQPAKLEDSAVYLCASSRGTSGVTDTQYFGPGTRLTVL.